This is a list of T cell receptor beta chains from one sample in a study of T cell repertoires in cytomegalovirus infection. For these TCRs, the target antigens are not known. TCRdb re-called the reads through MiXCR, storing one row per CDR3 protein. Found here are about 60,000 distinct CDR3 sequences, around 18% of them singletons; the top ten hold 64%. The source material was CD8+ T cells from cultured PBMCs, sampled from culture after CMV antigen stimulation. These receptor sequences come from a human donor in good health (CMV status not recorded). Some clones in this sample may be carry-over from other donors' samples. CDR3s leave out the opening cysteine and the closing phenylalanine or tryptophan. Expanded clones get a size class; other rows say once, few or many, or leave the size out.

clone_size	v_call	j_call	cdr3_aa
NA	TRBV6-5	TRBJ2-7	ASSYSMLIYEQY
NA	TRBV7-2	TRBJ2-7	ASSQNGYEQY
few	TRBV6-8	TRBJ2-1	ASSSRGEQF
few	TRBV6-2/TRBV6-3	TRBJ2-7	ASIPGRIFWEQY
NA	TRBV3-1	TRBJ2-3	ASEGEGGDTQY
many	TRBV19	TRBJ1-1	ASRQKNTEAF
NA	TRBV12-3/TRBV12-4	TRBJ1-1	ASSPTGQGEAF
few	TRBV7-8	TRBJ1-2	ASSLEYREGGGYT
NA	TRBV20-1	TRBJ2-1	SARDSGGGLLHEQF
NA	TRBV6-6	TRBJ1-2	ASTMGANYGYT
NA	TRBV7-2	TRBJ1-1	ASSPPWAGRAQGTEAF
NA	TRBV7-9	TRBJ2-5	ASSSPRGIETQY
few	TRBV19	TRBJ1-2	ASSPSLGSGYGYT
NA	TRBV10-3	TRBJ1-1	AISESGTGLNTEAF
NA	TRBV12-3/TRBV12-4	TRBJ1-5	ASSPVLNQPQH
NA	TRBV11-1	TRBJ2-3	ASSLYADTQY
few	TRBV7-2	TRBJ1-1	ASSPSPGGAMKNTEAF
few	TRBV20-1	TRBJ1-2	SPSPRGNYGYT
NA	TRBV7-6	TRBJ2-7	ASSLGEAEQY
few	TRBV20-1	TRBJ2-7	SARDDGQGVWEQY
NA	TRBV7-6	TRBJ2-3	ASSPRLVPDTQY
NA	TRBV7-9	TRBJ2-1	ASSITEGEFLNEQF
NA	TRBV12-3/TRBV12-4	TRBJ2-1	ATRWTGDNEQF
NA	TRBV10-2	TRBJ1-6	ASSERRASSYNSPLH
few	TRBV6-2/TRBV6-3	TRBJ2-7	ASSYSKTKRGGNSYEQY
NA	TRBV7-9	TRBJ2-1	ASSLRTDQENEQF
NA	TRBV7-2	TRBJ2-3	ASSFFPDTQY
few	TRBV28	TRBJ2-7	ASSLARRPYEQY
NA	TRBV27	TRBJ1-2	ASSLSRGRGGYGYT
NA	TRBV7-2	TRBJ2-7	ASSRSGGAGEQY
NA	TRBV5-6	TRBJ2-7	ASSPSSGRIYEQY
NA	TRBV7-3	TRBJ2-1	ASSNPGQGADEQF
NA	TRBV7-3	TRBJ1-1	ASSLIGSGEAF
few	TRBV27	TRBJ2-7	ASSSPTYGGDEQY
many	TRBV6-6	TRBJ2-1	ASCQGASEVNEQF
NA	TRBV7-4	TRBJ2-7	ASISEY
few	TRBV7-2	TRBJ2-5	ASSLVEGPAQETQY
NA	TRBV6-2/TRBV6-3	TRBJ2-5	ASSYPQDQETQY
few	TRBV29-1	TRBJ2-7	SGIAGPGYEQY
NA	TRBV9	TRBJ1-1	ASSDRQGGNTEAF
NA	TRBV28	TRBJ2-3	ASSLTRGDTQY
few	TRBV19	TRBJ2-1	ASSIGADEQF
few	TRBV24-1	TRBJ2-3	ATSDSGSGRAPDTQY
NA	TRBV29-1	TRBJ2-7	SVGRDGPYEQY
NA	TRBV4-1	TRBJ2-3	ASSRPLGTDTQY
few	TRBV7-2	TRBJ1-6	ASSLVGQFMYSPLH
NA	TRBV14	TRBJ2-1	ASSYKPSGRTNEQF
NA	TRBV6-2/TRBV6-3	TRBJ2-1	ASSYVSSYNKQF
few	TRBV19	TRBJ2-1	ASSMSAYNEQF
NA	TRBV6-1	TRBJ2-7	ASSDGGQLYEQY
NA	TRBV10-3	TRBJ1-1	AISETGQGEDTEAF
NA	TRBV6-1	TRBJ2-7	ASRVGNEYYEQY
few	TRBV7-9	TRBJ2-7	ASSERSSYEQY
few	TRBV5-6	TRBJ2-7	ASQEGRRSYEQY
NA	TRBV6-1	TRBJ2-1	ASSGGNEQF
few	TRBV7-2	TRBJ2-7	ASSWNPQGYEQY
NA	TRBV11-1	TRBJ2-3	ASSLSPTGFFSTDTQY
NA	TRBV7-9	TRBJ2-7	ASSSTGGSYEQY
few	TRBV5-1	TRBJ2-4	ASKRGGPAAKNIQY
many	TRBV7-2	TRBJ2-1	ANRDGYNEQF